Following are 9 T cell receptor beta chains from one sample sequenced in a study of T cells in localized non-small cell lung cancer. The data were produced by immunoSEQ multiplex PCR, yet TCRdb's version contains in-frame clones alone and is incomplete. The sample consists of tens of thousands of clones, around 80% of them appearing once. This material consisted of PBMCs, taken before any cancer treatment. The receptors here all came from a man between 35 and 75 years old with stage II squamous cell lung carcinoma.

CDR3 DNA sequence: TGTGCCAGCAGCCGACACAGGGTAGGGAAGAATGCAACTAATGAAAAACTGTTTTTT. Protein: CASSRHRVGKNATNEKLFF. The chain joins TRBV14 to TRBJ1-4; a possible D gene is TRBD1 (6 bases). Trimming removed 4 bases from V and 0 bases from J, with 21 bases in between. The CDR3 covers 19 residues. From germline, CDR1 is SGHDN and CDR2 FVKESK.

This clone was picked up a small number of times. This rearrangement joins TRBV29-1 to TRBJ1-2; D is unclear. Germline CDR1 SQVTM, CDR2 ANQGSEA. Trimming cost V 4 bases and J 7 bases, with 10 bases left between them. The CDR3 extends over 11 amino acids. CDR3 protein: CSVGLDGGYTF. As DNA, the CDR3 is TGCAGCGTTGGGCTGGACGGTGGCTACACCTTC.

The chain employs TRBV5-6 and TRBJ1-4; 8 positions match TRBD1. The J segment lost 8 bases and the V segment lost 4 bases, leaving 7 bases of the junction unmatched. This CDR3 has 14 amino acids. Germline-derived CDR1 and CDR2 are SGHDT and YYEEEE. The CDR3 nucleotides read TGTGCCAGCAGCAGGACAGGGTATAGAGAAAAACTGTTTTTT. Residues: CASSRTGYREKLFF.

The chain is built from TRBV7-9 and TRBJ1-4; D is possibly TRBD1 (5 bases). This CDR3 has 14 amino acids. V lost 1 base, J lost 4 bases, and 7 bases lay in between. Looked up from germline, CDR1 is SEHNR and CDR2 is FQNEAQ (reference sequence). CDR3 nucleotides: TGTGCCAGCAGCTTAGGGGGGGATAATGAAAAACTGTTTTTT. Amino acids: CASSLGGDNEKLFF.

The J gene is TRBJ2-7, the V gene TRBV6-5; perhaps TRBD2 as D (6 bases). The germline V and J ends were trimmed by 5 bases and 2 bases, with 10 bases remaining between them. Germline V lookup: CDR1 MNHEY, CDR2 SVGAGI. The CDR3 is 13 amino acids. This chain's CDR3 is CASSQGLTYEQYF. The CDR3 nucleotides are TGTGCCAGCAGTCAGGGACTTACCTACGAGCAGTACTTC.

The rearrangement links TRBV11-3 to TRBJ2-3, with 7 positions matching TRBD2. Germline-derived CDR1 and CDR2 are SGHNT and YENEEA. Losses at the gene ends were 4 bases for V and 5 bases for J; bases not matched to a gene: 3. This CDR3 has 13 amino acids. DNA for the CDR3: TGTGCCAGCAGCTCCTTAGCGGGAGATACGCAGTATTTT. Translated: CASSSLAGDTQYF.

This clone appeared many times. The chain recombines TRBV25-1 with TRBJ2-7; no clear D gene. The CDR3 is 11 amino acids. With 1 base removed from V and 3 bases from J, the gap between germline ends came to 1 base. The V gene's germline CDR1 is MGHDK and CDR2 SYGVNS. The CDR3 sequence: CASSEFYEQYF. The CDR3 coding sequence is TGTGCCAGCAGTGAATTCTACGAGCAGTACTTC.

This chain uses TRBV18 with TRBJ2-7; TRBD2 might be the D (6 bases). Germline lookup yields CDR1 KGHSH and CDR2 LQKENI. Between the trimmed V and J ends, which lost 6 bases and 2 bases, there was a span of 23 bases. The CDR3 is 17 residues long. In DNA form, the CDR3 reads TGTGCCAGCTCTCTTATCGGTTCGGGAGAGGGGCCCTACGAGCAGTACTTC. As protein: CASSLIGSGEGPYEQYF.

The rearrangement uses TRBV2 and TRBJ1-6, with D tentatively TRBD1 (6 bases). Germline CDR1 SNHLY, CDR2 FYNNEI. The ends were cut back, 9 bases at V and 7 bases at J, with 13 bases in the middle. This CDR3 comprises 13 residues. CDR3 protein: CASTGNLNSPLHF. The DNA of the CDR3 is TGTGCCAGTACAGGGAATCTGAATTCACCCCTCCACTTT.